The rows below give T cell receptor beta chains drawn from one sample of a study of shared clonotypes between healthy human individuals. Assay: immunoSEQ multiplex PCR; the TCRdb copy retains only in-frame clones and omits some. Found here are more than 2 million clones, about 95% of them singletons; the top ten hold 0.9% to 1.3%. The sequencing sample was made of naive CD8+ T cells sorted from blood. The receptors were sampled from a man between 18 and 29 years old in good health. Each CDR3 is given with its conserved first and last residue. A D gene is named only where the DNA matches it firmly. Not every row has a clone size; where given, it reads once, few, many or a size class.

CDR3: CASSLSFAAQETQYF
DNA: TGTGCTAGCAGCTTGTCCTTTGCCGCACAAGAGACCCAGTACTTC
J: TRBJ2-5
D: NA
V: TRBV7-7
size: NA

CDR3: CASSPAPAGGSYEQYF
DNA: TGTGCCAGCAGCCCAGCCCCAGCGGGAGGCTCCTACGAGCAGTACTTC
J: TRBJ2-7
D: TRBD2
V: TRBV11-2
size: NA

CDR3: CASSFRTSDTDTQYF
DNA: TGCGCCAGCAGCTTTAGGACTAGCGACACAGATACGCAGTATTTT
J: TRBJ2-3
D: TRBD2
V: TRBV5-1
size: NA

CDR3: CATSRVAGGLFGEQFF
DNA: TGTGCCACCAGCAGAGTTGCGGGAGGGCTTTTCGGTGAGCAGTTCTTC
J: TRBJ2-1
D: TRBD2
V: TRBV15
size: NA

CDR3: CASSFGLTDTQYF
DNA: TGTGCCAGCAGCTTTGGGCTCACAGATACGCAGTATTTT
J: TRBJ2-3
D: NA
V: TRBV13
size: NA

CDR3: CASRVWGAGGFYEQYF
DNA: TGTGCCAGCAGAGTCTGGGGAGCGGGCGGCTTCTACGAGCAGTACTTC
J: TRBJ2-7
D: NA
V: TRBV27
size: NA

CDR3: CAWSFNTEAFF
DNA: TGTGCCTGGAGTTTCAACACTGAAGCTTTCTTT
J: TRBJ1-1
D: NA
V: TRBV30
size: NA

CDR3: CASSVNTDTYNEQFF
DNA: TGTGCCAGCAGCGTAAATACAGATACCTACAATGAGCAGTTCTTC
J: TRBJ2-1
D: NA
V: TRBV9
size: NA

CDR3: CASSGGTEAFF
DNA: TGCGCCAGCAGCGGGGGAACTGAAGCTTTCTTT
J: TRBJ1-1
D: NA
V: TRBV5-1
size: few

CDR3: CASSQPNGHPTF
DNA: TGTGCCAGCAGCCAGCCGAACGGTCATCCCACCTTC
J: TRBJ1-2
D: NA
V: TRBV5-6
size: NA

CDR3: CASSLRNPLDSPLHF
DNA: TGTGCCAGCAGCTTACGTAATCCGCTCGATTCACCCCTCCACTTT
J: TRBJ1-6
D: NA
V: TRBV7-9
size: NA